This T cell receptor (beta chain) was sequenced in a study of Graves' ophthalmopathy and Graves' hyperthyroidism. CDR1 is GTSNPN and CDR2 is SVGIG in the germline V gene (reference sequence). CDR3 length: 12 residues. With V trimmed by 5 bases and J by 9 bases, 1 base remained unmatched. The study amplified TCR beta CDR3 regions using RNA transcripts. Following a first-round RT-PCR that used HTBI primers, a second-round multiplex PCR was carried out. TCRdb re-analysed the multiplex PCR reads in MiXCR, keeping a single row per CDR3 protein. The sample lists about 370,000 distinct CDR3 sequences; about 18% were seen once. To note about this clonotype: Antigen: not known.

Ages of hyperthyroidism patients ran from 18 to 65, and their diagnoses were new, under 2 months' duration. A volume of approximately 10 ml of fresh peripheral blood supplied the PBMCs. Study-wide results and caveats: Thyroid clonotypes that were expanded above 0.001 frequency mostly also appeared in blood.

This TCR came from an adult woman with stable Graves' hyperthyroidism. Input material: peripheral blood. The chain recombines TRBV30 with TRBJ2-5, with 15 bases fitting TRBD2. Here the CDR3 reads CAWGTSGRSQYF. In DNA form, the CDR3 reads TGTGCCTGGGGGACTAGCGGGAGGTCCCAGTACTTC.